The 5 T cell receptor beta chains below were found in one sample sequenced in a study of T-cell reconstitution after alpha-beta-depleted transplantation in children. Molecular barcoding with unique molecular identifiers was used for the TCRbeta library. TCRdb re-called the PCR reads with MiXCR, one entry per CDR3 protein. The sample has approximately 350,000 distinct CDR3 sequences, about an eighth seen once; the top ten hold 4.3%. This sample comprised PBMCs, obtained from the stem cell graft. These receptors were obtained from a human donor who donated a stem cell graft to a child with Fanconi anemia.

This chain connects TRBV29-1 to TRBJ2-3; 7 nucleotides match TRBD1. Germline CDR1 SQVTM, CDR2 ANQGSEA. V gave up 8 bases and J gave up 3 bases; unmatched junction bases: 11. The CDR3 is 14 amino acids. Here the CDR3 DNA reads TGCAGCAGTACCCACAGGGGAAAAACAGATACGCAGTATTTT. Translation: CSSTHRGKTDTQYF.

This chain joins TRBV6-2 or TRBV6-3 and TRBJ1-6, with 10 bases fitting TRBD1. The CDR3 loop spans 17 amino acids. Per the germline V gene, CDR1 is MNHEY and CDR2 is SVGEGT. Trimming took 4 bases from V and 9 from J; bases not matched to a gene: 12. For the CDR3, the DNA is TGTGCCAGCAGTTCTAATACCGGGACAGGGGTGAGTTCACCCCTCCACTTT. This sequence encodes CASSSNTGTGVSSPLHF.

This clonotype has a count of ten or more. V usage is TRBV7-8 and J usage is TRBJ2-1, with a possible D match to TRBD2 (6 bases). The CDR3 is made up of 15 amino acids. Trimming cost V 3 bases and J 4 bases, with 13 bases left between them. CDR1 and CDR2 (germline): SGHVS, FQNEAQ. The CDR3 protein is CASSFLGTAYNEQFF. The CDR3 DNA reads as TGTGCCAGCAGCTTCCTCGGGACTGCTTACAATGAGCAGTTCTTC. Drawing the rest from reference TRBV7-8 and TRBJ2-1, the complete variable domain is GAGVSQSPRYKVAKRGQDVALRCDPISGHVSLFWYQQALGQGPEFLTYFQNEAQLDKSGLPSDRFFAERPEGSVSTLKIQRTQQEDSAVYLCASSFLGTAYNEQFFGPGTRLTVL.

This clonotype was picked up many times. The chain recombines TRBV6-5 with TRBJ2-2; D tentatively reads TRBD1 or TRBD2 (5 bases each). The germline gives CDR1 MNHEY, CDR2 SVGAGI. The V end was cut by 4 bases, the J end by 4 bases, with 13 bases between. This CDR3 region has 15 residues. This CDR3 is CASSSRDRGTGELFF. The CDR3, as DNA: TGTGCCAGCAGTTCGAGGGATAGGGGCACCGGGGAGCTGTTTTTT.

This clonotype was detected a few times. The CDR3 DNA is TGTGCCAGCAGTTTCCCAGGGGAGAATTCACCCCTCCACTTT. The encoded protein is CASSFPGENSPLHF. The rearrangement joins TRBV12-3 or TRBV12-4 to TRBJ1-6; D possibly corresponds to TRBD1 (6 bases). The V end was cut by 3 bases, the J end by 7 bases, with 10 bases between. This CDR3 comprises 14 residues.